This T cell receptor beta chain was captured by sequencing in a study of OX40 agonist ivuxolimab in advanced cancers. Overall study: One patient with hepatocellular carcinoma and two with cutaneous melanoma, three in all, had partial responses.

Germline V gives CDR1 ENHRY, CDR2 SYGVKD. The CDR3 is 14 amino acids. V was pared by 6 bases and J by 3 bases, with 9 bases between. The method was immunoSEQ multiplex PCR; TCRdb's version includes in-frame clones alone and lacks a portion of them. The sample yields under 35,000 clones, roughly 82% seen once. The study's findings and limits: CD4+ T cells averaged fewer expanded clones than CD8+ T cells.

With regard to this clone: Its antigen is still unknown.

This sequence joins TRBV10-3 and TRBJ2-6; D may be TRBD1 (6 bases). The receptor was isolated from an adult with an advanced solid tumor such as melanoma, head and neck, liver or kidney cancer. This sample comprised CD4+ or CD8+ T cells sorted from blood, obtained in a trial of the OX40 agonist ivuxolimab. This CDR3 reads CAISTGNGANVLTF. In DNA, the CDR3 is TGTGCCATCAGCACAGGGAATGGGGCCAACGTCCTGACTTTC.